These 8 T cell receptor beta chains originate from one sample sequenced in a study of vaccination and CD4 T cells after COVID-19. Described treatment: roughly nine-day PBMC culture with coronavirus spike peptide pools or control peptides (ViraFEST assay). The study sequenced cultured CD4+ T cell DNA using the Oncomine TCR Beta short-read assay. MiXCR, applied by TCRdb to the PCR reads, yields one record per CDR3 protein. The data show approximately 20,000 distinct CDR3 sequences, approximately 50% seen once. Their antigen targets remain unknown. Source material: CD4+ T cells from blood, cultured in vitro. The receptors stem from a human donor who had recovered from COVID-19.

CDR3 bases: TGTGCCAGCAGCTTAGAGGGGAGTGACTACACCTTC. Its translation is CASSLEGSDYTF. The chain links TRBV11-2 to TRBJ1-2; D is uncertain. From germline, CDR1 is SGHAT and CDR2 FQNNGV. The CDR3 is 12 amino acids. V was shortened by 0 bases and J by 10 bases, with 9 bases between the two germline ends.

J is TRBJ1-4 and V is TRBV4-1; D uncertain. Between the trimmed V and J ends, which lost 1 base and 5 bases, there was a span of 5 bases. CDR3 size: 13 residues. Per germline, CDR1 MGHRA and CDR2 YSYEKL. In DNA, the CDR3 is TGCGCCAGCAGCCAAGTTCTAAATGAAAAACTGTTTTTT. It specifies CASSQVLNEKLFF.

This clonotype was counted only a few times. The rearrangement links TRBV19 to TRBJ1-2; tentatively, D is TRBD1 (6 bases). The CDR3 totals 16 residues. With 1 base removed from V and 5 bases from J, the gap between germline ends came to 17 bases. Germline CDR1 is LNHDA and CDR2 is SQIVND (reference sequence). CDR3 bases: TGTGCCAGTAGTATAGCCCAGGGACACTTAGGGTATGGCTACACCTTC. Its protein product is CASSIAQGHLGYGYTF.

This sequence joins TRBV4-3 and TRBJ1-4; D remains unclear. This CDR3 is built from 14 residues. The V end was cut by 0 bases, the J end by 8 bases, with 10 bases between. Germline V gene lookup returns CDR1 LGHNA and CDR2 YSLEER. CDR3 region: CASSQDRIAEKLFF. In DNA, the CDR3 is TGCGCCAGCAGCCAAGATAGGATTGCAGAAAAACTGTTTTTT.

V gene TRBV6-8 combines with J gene TRBJ2-5; D might be TRBD2 (5 bases). Germline V gene lookup returns CDR1 MNHGY and CDR2 SAAAGT. The CDR3 is made up of 12 amino acids. Between the trimmed V and J ends, which lost 7 bases and 3 bases, there was a span of 9 bases. CDR3 nucleotides: TGTGCCAGCATAACTAGAGAAGAGACCCAGTACTTC. Residues: CASITREETQYF.

There are a few counts of this clonotype. The chain joins TRBV19 to TRBJ1-5; 10 nucleotides agree with TRBD1. J was trimmed by 6 bases and V by 5 bases; bases with no gene match: 4. The CDR3 has 14 residues. Germline V lookup: CDR1 LNHDA, CDR2 SQIVND (reference sequence). CDR3 DNA: TGTGCCAGTAGTCCATGGACAGGGGGTCAGCCCCAGCATTTT. Amino acids: CASSPWTGGQPQHF.

V and J are TRBV11-2 and TRBJ2-7, with 9 bases fitting TRBD1. V shed 5 bases, J shed 7 bases, and the junction held 9 bases outside the gene matches. Germline lookup yields CDR1 SGHAT and CDR2 FQNNGV. The CDR3 is 14 amino acids. The CDR3 DNA is TGTGCCAGCAGCAAACAGGGGGCTCTGGGGGAGCAGTACTTC. Translation: CASSKQGALGEQYF.

The chain employs TRBV6-1 and TRBJ1-5, with D unclear. CDR3 length: 15 amino acids. CDR1 is MNHNS, CDR2 SASEGT, per germline. Trimming shortened V by 7 bases and J by 2 bases, and 15 bases separated the two germline ends. CDR3 in amino acids: CASNPPTYGNQPQHF. In nucleotides, the CDR3 is TGTGCCAGCAATCCACCGACTTACGGCAATCAGCCCCAGCATTTT.